The clone carrying this TCR beta chain was recorded a few times. The antigen is not known. The sample belongs to a study of response to subunit inactivated influenza vaccine. The CDR3 totals 15 residues. The germline V gene has CDR1 LGHNA and CDR2 YSLEER. V shed 0 bases and J 6 bases; nucleotides not matched to a gene: 8. TCRdb processed the RT-PCR reads anew with MiXCR; each CDR3 protein has one entry. The sample records hundreds of thousands of distinct CDR3 sequences, approximately 15% being singletons. Broader study findings: It was suggested by the authors that few new T cells are recruited by each seasonal influenza vaccination.

Specimen: PBMCs from blood, collected 14 days before vaccination. The V and J genes are TRBV4-3 and TRBJ2-7; 7 positions agree with TRBD1. This TCR was recovered from a man aged 50-59 years who received an inactivated influenza vaccine. CDR3 sequence: CASSQDAQGVIEQYF. The CDR3 nucleotides read TGCGCCAGCAGCCAAGATGCCCAGGGGGTAATCGAGCAGTACTTC.